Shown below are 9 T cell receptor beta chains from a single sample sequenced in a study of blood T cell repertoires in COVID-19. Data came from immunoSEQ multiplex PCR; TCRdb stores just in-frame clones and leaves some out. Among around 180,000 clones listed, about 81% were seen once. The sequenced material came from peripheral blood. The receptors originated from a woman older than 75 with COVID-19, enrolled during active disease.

The CDR3 sequence is CASSPGTGHTGELFF. In DNA form, the CDR3 reads TGTGCCAGCAGCCCCGGGACAGGGCACACCGGGGAGCTGTTTTTT. V is TRBV7-7 and J is TRBJ2-2; 9 nucleotides align to TRBD1. Germline V gene sequence: CDR1 SSHAT, CDR2 FNYEAQ (reference sequence). The CDR3 covers 15 residues. V lost 5 bases and J lost 3; bases outside the gene matches: 4.

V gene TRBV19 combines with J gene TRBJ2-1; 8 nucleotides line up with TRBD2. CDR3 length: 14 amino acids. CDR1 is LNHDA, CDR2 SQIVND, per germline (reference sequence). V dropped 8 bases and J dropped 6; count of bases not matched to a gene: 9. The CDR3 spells CASRPSGSINEQFF. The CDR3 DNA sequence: TGTGCCAGTCGTCCCAGCGGGAGCATCAATGAGCAGTTCTTC.

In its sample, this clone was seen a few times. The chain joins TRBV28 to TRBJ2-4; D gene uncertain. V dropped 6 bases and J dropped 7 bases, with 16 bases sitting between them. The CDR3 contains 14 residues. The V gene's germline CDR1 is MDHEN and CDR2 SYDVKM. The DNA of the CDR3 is TGTGCCAGCAGCCCCCCGCTTCGCGGCAACATTCAGTACTTC. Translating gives CASSPPLRGNIQYF.

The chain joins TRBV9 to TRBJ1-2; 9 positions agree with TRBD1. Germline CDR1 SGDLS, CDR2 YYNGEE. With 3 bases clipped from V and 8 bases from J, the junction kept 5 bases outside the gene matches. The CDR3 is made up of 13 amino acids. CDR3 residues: CASSGGTGIGYTF. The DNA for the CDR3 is TGTGCCAGCAGCGGCGGGACAGGGATCGGCTACACCTTC.

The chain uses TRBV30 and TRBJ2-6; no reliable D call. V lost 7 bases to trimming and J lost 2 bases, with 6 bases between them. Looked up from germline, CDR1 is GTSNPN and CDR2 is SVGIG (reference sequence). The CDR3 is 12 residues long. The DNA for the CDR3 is TGTGCCTCCTCGGCTGGGGCCAACGTCCTGACTTTC. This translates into CASSAGANVLTF. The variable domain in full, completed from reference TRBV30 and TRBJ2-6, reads SQTIHQWPATLVQPVGSPLSLECTVEGTSNPNLYWYRQAAGRGLQLLFYSVGIGQISSEVPQNLSASRPQDRQFILSSKKLLLSDSGFYLCASSAGANVLTFGAGSRLTVL.

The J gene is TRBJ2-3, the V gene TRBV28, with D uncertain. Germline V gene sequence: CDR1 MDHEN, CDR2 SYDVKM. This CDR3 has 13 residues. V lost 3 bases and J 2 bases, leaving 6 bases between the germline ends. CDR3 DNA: TGTGCCAGCAGTTTCTTTCCCACAGATACGCAGTATTTT. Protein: CASSFFPTDTQYF.

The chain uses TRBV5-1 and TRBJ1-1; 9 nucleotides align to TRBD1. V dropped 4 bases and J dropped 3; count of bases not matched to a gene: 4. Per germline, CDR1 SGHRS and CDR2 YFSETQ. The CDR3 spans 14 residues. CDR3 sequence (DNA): TGCGCCAGCAGCGCGACAGGGGGAGACACTGAAGCTTTCTTT. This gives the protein CASSATGGDTEAFF.

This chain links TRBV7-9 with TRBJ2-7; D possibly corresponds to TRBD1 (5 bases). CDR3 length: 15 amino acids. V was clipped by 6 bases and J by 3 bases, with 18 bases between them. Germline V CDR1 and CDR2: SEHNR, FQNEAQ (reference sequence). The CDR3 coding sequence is TGTGCCAGCAGGATGGACACTGACCTGGTCTACGAGCAGTACTTC. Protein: CASRMDTDLVYEQYF. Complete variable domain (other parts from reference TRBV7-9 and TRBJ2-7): DTGVSQNPRHKITKRGQNVTFRCDPISEHNRLYWYRQTLGQGPEFLTYFQNEAQLEKSRLLSDRFSAERPKGSFSTLEIQRTEQGDSAMYLCASRMDTDLVYEQYFGPGTRLTVT.

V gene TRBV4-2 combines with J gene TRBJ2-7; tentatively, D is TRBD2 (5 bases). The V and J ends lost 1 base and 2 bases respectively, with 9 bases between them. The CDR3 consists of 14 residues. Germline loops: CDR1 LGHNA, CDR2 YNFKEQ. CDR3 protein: CASSQGTPPYEQYF. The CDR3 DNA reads TGTGCCAGCAGCCAAGGGACTCCACCCTACGAGCAGTACTTC.